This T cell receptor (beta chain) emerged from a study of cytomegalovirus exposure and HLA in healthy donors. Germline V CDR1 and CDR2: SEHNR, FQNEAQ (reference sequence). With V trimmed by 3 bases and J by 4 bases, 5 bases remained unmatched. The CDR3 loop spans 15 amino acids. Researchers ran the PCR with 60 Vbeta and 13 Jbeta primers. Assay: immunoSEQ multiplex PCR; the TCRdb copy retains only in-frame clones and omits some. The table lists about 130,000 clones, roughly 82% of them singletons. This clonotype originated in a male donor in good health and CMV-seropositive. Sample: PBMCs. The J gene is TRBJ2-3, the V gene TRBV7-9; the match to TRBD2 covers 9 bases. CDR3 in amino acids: CASSFSGSRSDTQYF. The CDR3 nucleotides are TGTGCCAGCAGCTTTAGCGGGAGTAGATCAGATACGCAGTATTTT.